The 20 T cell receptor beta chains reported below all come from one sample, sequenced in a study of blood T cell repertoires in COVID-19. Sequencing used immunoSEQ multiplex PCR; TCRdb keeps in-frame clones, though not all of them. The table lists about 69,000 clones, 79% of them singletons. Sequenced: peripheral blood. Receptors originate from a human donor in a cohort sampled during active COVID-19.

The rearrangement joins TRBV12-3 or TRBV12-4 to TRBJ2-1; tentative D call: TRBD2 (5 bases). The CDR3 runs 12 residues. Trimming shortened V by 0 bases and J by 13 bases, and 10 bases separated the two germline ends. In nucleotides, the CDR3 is TGTGCCAGCAGTTTAGCCCCGGGAAGTCAGTTCTTC. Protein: CASSLAPGSQFF.

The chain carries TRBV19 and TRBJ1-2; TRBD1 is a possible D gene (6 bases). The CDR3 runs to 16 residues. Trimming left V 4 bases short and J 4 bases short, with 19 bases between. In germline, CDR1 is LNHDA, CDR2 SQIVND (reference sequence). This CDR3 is CASSNPHGQRPYGYTF. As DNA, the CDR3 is TGTGCCAGTAGTAACCCTCATGGACAGAGACCCTATGGCTACACCTTC.

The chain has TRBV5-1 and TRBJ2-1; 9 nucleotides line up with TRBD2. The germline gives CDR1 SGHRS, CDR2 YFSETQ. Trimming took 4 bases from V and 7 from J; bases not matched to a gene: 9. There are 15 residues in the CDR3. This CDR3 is CASSPLAGDRNEQFF. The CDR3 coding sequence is TGCGCCAGCAGCCCATTAGCGGGAGATCGGAATGAGCAGTTCTTC.

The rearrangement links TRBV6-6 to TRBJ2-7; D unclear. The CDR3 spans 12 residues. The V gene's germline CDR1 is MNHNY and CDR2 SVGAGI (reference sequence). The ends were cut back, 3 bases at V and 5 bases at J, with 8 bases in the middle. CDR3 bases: TGTGCCAGCAGTTATTCAGAAAACGAGCAGTACTTC. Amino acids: CASSYSENEQYF.

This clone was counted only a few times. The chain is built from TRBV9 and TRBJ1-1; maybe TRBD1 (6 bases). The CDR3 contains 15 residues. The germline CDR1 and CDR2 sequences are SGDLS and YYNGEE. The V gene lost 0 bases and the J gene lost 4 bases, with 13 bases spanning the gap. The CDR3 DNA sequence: TGTGCCAGCAGCGTAGCAGTAGGGGGAAGCACTGAAGCTTTCTTT. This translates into CASSVAVGGSTEAFF.

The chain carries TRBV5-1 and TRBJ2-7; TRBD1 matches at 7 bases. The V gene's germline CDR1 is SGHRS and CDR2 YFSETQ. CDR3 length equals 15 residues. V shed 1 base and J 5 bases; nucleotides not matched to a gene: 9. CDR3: CASSLNQGVMDEQYF. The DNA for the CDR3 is TGCGCCAGCAGCTTGAACCAGGGGGTGATGGACGAGCAGTACTTC.

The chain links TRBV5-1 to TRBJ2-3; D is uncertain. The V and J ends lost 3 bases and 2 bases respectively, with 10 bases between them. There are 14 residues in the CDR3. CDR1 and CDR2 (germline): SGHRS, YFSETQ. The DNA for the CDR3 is TGCGCCAGCAGCTCTGTCAGTTCCACAGATACGCAGTATTTT. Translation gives CASSSVSSTDTQYF.

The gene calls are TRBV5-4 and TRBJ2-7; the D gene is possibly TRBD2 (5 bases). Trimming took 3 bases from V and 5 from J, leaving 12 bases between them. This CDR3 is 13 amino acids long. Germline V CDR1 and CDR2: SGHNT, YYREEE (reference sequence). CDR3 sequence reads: CASSSGGVNEQYF. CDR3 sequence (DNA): TGTGCCAGCAGCTCAGGAGGAGTCAACGAGCAGTACTTC.

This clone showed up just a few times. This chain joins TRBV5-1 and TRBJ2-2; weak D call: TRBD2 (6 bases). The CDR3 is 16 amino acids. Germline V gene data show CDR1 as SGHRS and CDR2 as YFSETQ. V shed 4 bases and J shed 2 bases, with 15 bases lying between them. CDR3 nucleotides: TGCGCCAGCAGCCCGGGAGCGGTCGATAACACCGGGGAGCTGTTTTTT. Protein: CASSPGAVDNTGELFF.

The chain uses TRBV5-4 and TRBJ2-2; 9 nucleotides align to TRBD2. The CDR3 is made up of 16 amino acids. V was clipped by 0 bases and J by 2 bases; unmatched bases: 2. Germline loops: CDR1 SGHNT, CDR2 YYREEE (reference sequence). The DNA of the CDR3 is TGTGCCAGCAGCTTGGCGGGACTAGCAAACACCGGGGAGCTGTTTTTT. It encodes CASSLAGLANTGELFF.

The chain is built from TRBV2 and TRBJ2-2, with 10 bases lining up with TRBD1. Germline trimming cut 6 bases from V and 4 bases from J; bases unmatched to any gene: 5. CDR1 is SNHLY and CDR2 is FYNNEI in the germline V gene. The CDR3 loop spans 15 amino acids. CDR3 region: CASRAGQGSTGELFF. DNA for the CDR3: TGTGCCAGCAGAGCGGGACAGGGGAGCACCGGGGAGCTGTTTTTT. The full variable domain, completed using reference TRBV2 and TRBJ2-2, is EPEVTQTPSHQVTQMGQEVILRCVPISNHLYFYWYRQILGQKVEFLVSFYNNEISEKSEIFDDQFSVERPDGSNFTLKIRSTKLEDSAMYFCASRAGQGSTGELFFGEGSRLTVL.

The CDR3 bases are TGCGCCAGCAGTGAGTGGACAGGGAACAACGAGCAGTACTTC. Translated: CASSEWTGNNEQYF. V is TRBV10-1 and J is TRBJ2-7; 8 bases are shared with TRBD1. The CDR3 spans 14 residues. The ends lost 1 base at V and 5 bases at J; junction bases unmatched: 4. Germline values: CDR1 WNHNN, CDR2 SYGVQD (reference sequence).

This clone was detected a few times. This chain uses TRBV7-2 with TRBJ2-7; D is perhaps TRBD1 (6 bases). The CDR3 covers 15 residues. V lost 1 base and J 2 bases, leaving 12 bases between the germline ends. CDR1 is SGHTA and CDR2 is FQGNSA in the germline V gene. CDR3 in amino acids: CASSLERGFPYEQYF. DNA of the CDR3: TGTGCCAGCAGCTTAGAAAGGGGGTTCCCCTACGAGCAGTACTTC. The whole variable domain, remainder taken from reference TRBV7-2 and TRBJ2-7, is GAGVSQSPSNKVTEKGKDVELRCDPISGHTALYWYRQSLGQGLEFLIYFQGNSAPDKSGLPSDRFSAERTGGSVSTLTIQRTQQEDSAVYLCASSLERGFPYEQYFGPGTRLTVT.

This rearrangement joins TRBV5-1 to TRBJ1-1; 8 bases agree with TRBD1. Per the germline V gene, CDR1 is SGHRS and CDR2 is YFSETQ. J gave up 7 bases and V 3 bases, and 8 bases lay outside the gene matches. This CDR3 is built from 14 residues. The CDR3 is CASSSAGGSGEAFF. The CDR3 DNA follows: TGCGCCAGCAGCTCGGCAGGGGGCTCGGGTGAAGCTTTCTTT.

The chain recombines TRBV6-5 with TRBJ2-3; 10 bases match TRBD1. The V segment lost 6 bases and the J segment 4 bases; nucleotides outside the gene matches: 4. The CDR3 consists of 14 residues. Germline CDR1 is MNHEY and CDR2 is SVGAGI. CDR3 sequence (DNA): TGTGCCAGCAGGGGCGGACAGGGGGCAGATACGCAGTATTTT. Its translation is CASRGGQGADTQYF.

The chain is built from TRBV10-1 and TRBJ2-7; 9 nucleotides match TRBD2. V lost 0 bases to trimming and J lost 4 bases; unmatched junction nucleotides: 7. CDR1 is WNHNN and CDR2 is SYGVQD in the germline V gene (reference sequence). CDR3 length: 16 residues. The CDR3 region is CASSESQGTSRYEQYF. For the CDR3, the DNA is TGCGCCAGCAGTGAGTCGCAGGGGACTAGCCGGTACGAGCAGTACTTC.

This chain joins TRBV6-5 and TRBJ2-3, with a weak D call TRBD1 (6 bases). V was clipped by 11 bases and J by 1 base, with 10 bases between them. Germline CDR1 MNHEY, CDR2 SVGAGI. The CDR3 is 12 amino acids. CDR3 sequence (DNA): TGTGCCGGGGGCCCAGGCACAGATACGCAGTATTTT. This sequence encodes CAGGPGTDTQYF.

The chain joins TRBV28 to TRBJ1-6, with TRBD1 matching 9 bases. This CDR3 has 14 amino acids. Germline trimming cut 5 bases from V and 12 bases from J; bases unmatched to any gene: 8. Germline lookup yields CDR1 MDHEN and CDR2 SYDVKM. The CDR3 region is CASSPRDRVRPLHF. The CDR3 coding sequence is TGTGCCAGCAGTCCACGGGACAGGGTACGACCCCTCCACTTT.

The CDR3 protein is CASSPTGYGYTF. Written as DNA, the CDR3 is TGTGCCAGTAGCCCGACAGGCTATGGCTACACCTTC. The rearrangement joins TRBV19 to TRBJ1-2, with a tentative D call TRBD1 (6 bases). In germline, CDR1 is LNHDA, CDR2 SQIVND (reference sequence). V gave up 6 bases and J gave up 4 bases, with 9 bases separating them. The CDR3 consists of 12 residues. The full variable domain, rest sourced from reference TRBV19 and TRBJ1-2, is DGGITQSPKYLFRKEGQNVTLSCEQNLNHDAMYWYRQDPGQGLRLIYYSQIVNDFQKGDIAEGYSVSREKKESFPLTVTSAQKNPTAFYLCASSPTGYGYTFGSGTRLTVV.

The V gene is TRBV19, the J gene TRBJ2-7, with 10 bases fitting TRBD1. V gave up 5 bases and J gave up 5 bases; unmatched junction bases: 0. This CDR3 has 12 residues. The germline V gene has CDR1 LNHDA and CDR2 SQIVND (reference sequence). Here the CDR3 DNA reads TGTGCCAGTAGTGACAGGGGGCACGAGCAGTACTTC. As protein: CASSDRGHEQYF.